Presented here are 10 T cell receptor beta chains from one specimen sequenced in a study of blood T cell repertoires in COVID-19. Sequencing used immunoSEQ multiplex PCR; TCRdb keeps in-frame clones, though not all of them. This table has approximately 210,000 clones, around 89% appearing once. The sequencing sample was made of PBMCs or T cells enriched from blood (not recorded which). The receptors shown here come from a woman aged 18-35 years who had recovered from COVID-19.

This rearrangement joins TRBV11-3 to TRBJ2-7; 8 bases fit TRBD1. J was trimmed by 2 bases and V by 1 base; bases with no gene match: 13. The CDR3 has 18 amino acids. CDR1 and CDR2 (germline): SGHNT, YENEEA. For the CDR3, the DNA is TGTGCCAGCAGCTTAGGGAACTCTTTGGGACAGGCCGCCTACGAGCAGTACTTC. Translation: CASSLGNSLGQAAYEQYF.

The CDR3, as DNA: TGCGCCAGCAGCCAAGGGACTGCCAATCAGCCCCAGCATTTT. Translating gives CASSQGTANQPQHF. The J gene is TRBJ1-5, the V gene TRBV4-1; D gene uncertain. The CDR3 runs to 14 residues. Germline assignment: CDR1 MGHRA and CDR2 YSYEKL. Deletions cut 1 base from V and 3 bases from J, with 7 bases between.

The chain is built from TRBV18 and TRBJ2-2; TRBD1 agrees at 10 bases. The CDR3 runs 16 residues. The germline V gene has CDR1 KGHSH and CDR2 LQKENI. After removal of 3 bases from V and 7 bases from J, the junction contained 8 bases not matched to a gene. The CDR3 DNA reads TGTGCCAGCTCACCGTCAGACAGGGGGCTCAGCGGGGAGCTGTTTTTT. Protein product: CASSPSDRGLSGELFF.

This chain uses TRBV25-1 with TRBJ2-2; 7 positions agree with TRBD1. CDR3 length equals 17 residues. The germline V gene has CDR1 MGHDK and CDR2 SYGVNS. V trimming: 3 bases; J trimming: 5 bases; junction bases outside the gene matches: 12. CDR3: CASSDESGQVKTGELFF. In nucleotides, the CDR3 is TGTGCCAGCAGTGATGAGTCAGGACAGGTTAAAACCGGGGAGCTGTTTTTT.

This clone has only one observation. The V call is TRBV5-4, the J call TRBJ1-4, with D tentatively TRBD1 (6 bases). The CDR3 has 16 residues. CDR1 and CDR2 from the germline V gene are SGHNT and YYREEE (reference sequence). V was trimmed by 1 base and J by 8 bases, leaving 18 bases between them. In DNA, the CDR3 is TGTGCCAGCAGCTTGAACCCAACAGGGAAGGGGGAAAAACTGTTTTTT. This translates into CASSLNPTGKGEKLFF.

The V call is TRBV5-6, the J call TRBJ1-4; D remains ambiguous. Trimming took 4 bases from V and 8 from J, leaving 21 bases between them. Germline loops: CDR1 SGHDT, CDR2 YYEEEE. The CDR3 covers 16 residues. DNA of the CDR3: TGTGCCAGCAGCCCCCTGGGTGGAGGGCAAGAGGAAAAACTGTTTTTT. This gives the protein CASSPLGGGQEEKLFF.

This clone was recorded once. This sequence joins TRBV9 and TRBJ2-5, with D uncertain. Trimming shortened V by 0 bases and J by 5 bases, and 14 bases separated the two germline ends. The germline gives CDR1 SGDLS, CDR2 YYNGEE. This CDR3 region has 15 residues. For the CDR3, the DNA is TGTGCCAGCAGCGTAGGGAGTACACCCCTGGAGACCCAGTACTTC. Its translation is CASSVGSTPLETQYF.

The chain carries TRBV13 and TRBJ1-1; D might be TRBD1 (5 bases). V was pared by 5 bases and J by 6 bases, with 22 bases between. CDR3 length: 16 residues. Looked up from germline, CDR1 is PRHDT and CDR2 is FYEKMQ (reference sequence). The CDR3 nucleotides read TGTGCCAGCAGCCCGCCTCGGGGGACTCCCCAGCCTGAAGCTTTCTTT. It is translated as CASSPPRGTPQPEAFF.

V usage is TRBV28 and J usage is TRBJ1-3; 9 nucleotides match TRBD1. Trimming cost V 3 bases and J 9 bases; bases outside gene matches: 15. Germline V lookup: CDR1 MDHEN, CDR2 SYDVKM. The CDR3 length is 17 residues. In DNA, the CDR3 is TGTGCCAGCAGTTTGGCTACCCCCGGGACAGGGTTACGCACCATATATTTT. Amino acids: CASSLATPGTGLRTIYF.

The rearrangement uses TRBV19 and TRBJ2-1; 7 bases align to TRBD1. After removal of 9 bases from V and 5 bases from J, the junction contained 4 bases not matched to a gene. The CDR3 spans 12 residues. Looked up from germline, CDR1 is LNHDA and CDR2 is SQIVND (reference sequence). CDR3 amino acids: CASWDRHNEQFF. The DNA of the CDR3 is TGTGCCAGCTGGGACAGACACAATGAGCAGTTCTTC.